These T cell receptor beta chains were read from a single sample in a study of radiation and T cells in renal cell carcinoma. Profiling relied on immunoSEQ multiplex PCR, and the TCRdb table lists in-frame clones only, not all of them. The repertoire includes about 150,000 clones, less than 90% of them detected once, and 4.1% sits in the top ten. Sequenced here: blood, sampled from a patient whose treatment included radiotherapy and nephrectomy. The receptors were gathered from a woman aged 70-85 years with renal cell carcinoma. The conserved cysteine and the conserved F or W are not part of the CDR3 here. The listing skips clone size in some rows; elsewhere it reads once, few, many or a size class.

TRBV29-1	TRBJ2-7	NA	SGGTGYEQY
TRBV5-1	TRBJ1-2	NA	ASSLGQGAHGYT
TRBV27	TRBJ2-5	NA	ASSSSRDYQETQY
TRBV28	TRBJ2-3	NA	ASSLGRVGTDTQY
TRBV6-6	TRBJ2-3	NA	ASSRLAGSTDTQY
TRBV7-9	TRBJ1-1	NA	ASSLSGGVNEAF
TRBV28	TRBJ1-4	NA	ASSSGTGVAEKLF
TRBV5-1	TRBJ1-4	NA	ASSLGTGDEKLF
TRBV28	TRBJ1-1	NA	ASSLWGQRNTEAF
TRBV29-1	TRBJ2-7	NA	SVEGQEGAYEQY
TRBV6-4	TRBJ2-7	NA	ASRPRTIYEQY
TRBV7-7	TRBJ2-2	NA	ASSLGTSYTGELF
TRBV10-3	TRBJ1-3	NA	AISDRAGTSGNTIY
TRBV19	TRBJ1-1	few	ASSPVKKGFLNTEAF
TRBV28	NA	once	ASSSGRYEQY
TRBV4-2	TRBJ1-2	NA	ASSQVGQANYGYT
TRBV5-4	TRBJ2-3	NA	ASSKRGPGDTQY
TRBV28	TRBJ1-1	NA	ASTFYGTPADTEAF
TRBV6-1	TRBJ1-2	NA	ASSEWEGGPNYGYT
TRBV7-9	TRBJ1-1	few	ASSFGPPKAF
TRBV5-4	TRBJ2-3	NA	ASSLGQSTDTQY
TRBV20-1	TRBJ2-3	NA	RTGGADTQY
TRBV29-1	TRBJ2-1	NA	TSSNSAGGNEQF
TRBV7-2	TRBJ2-5	NA	ASSPVAGETQY
TRBV10-3	TRBJ2-7	NA	AISGALGQGTYEQY
TRBV15	TRBJ2-7	NA	ATSSTGTVPYEQY
TRBV4-2	TRBJ2-5	NA	ASSRGLQETQY
TRBV25-1	TRBJ1-2	NA	ASSGDYYGYT
TRBV6-5	TRBJ2-4	NA	ASGGLGSFIQY
TRBV6-6	TRBJ2-7	NA	ASSYPPGIYEQY
TRBV4-3	TRBJ2-7	NA	ASSQVTTSYEQY
TRBV5-1	TRBJ2-7	NA	ASSTGTANEQY
TRBV7-9	TRBJ2-1	NA	ASSWGWERRNEQF
TRBV5-1	TRBJ1-1	NA	ASSLEGLWANTEAF
TRBV29-1	TRBJ2-1	few	SVEEGGGAEQF
TRBV28	TRBJ2-1	NA	ASSFSLTNEQF
TRBV5-4	TRBJ2-1	NA	ASSPGTAHEQF
TRBV25-1	TRBJ2-3	once	ASSVAGASTDTQY
TRBV5-8	TRBJ2-7	NA	ASSFGQGAHEQY
TRBV4-3	TRBJ2-7	NA	ASSQVLRGTGEQY
TRBV28	TRBJ2-2	NA	ASSSTGGGNTGELF